The next 19 T cell receptor beta chains were all read from a single sample in a study of T-cell reconstitution after alpha-beta-depleted transplantation in children. Study-wide findings and caveats: It was newly produced T cells that mostly accounted for T-cell counts and diversity one year after transplant.

No antigen has been identified for these receptors. A TCRbeta library incorporating unique molecular identifiers was prepared. TCRdb fed the PCR reads into MiXCR, producing one record per CDR3 protein. The sample lists about 300,000 distinct CDR3 sequences, 6.5% to 9% occurring once. The sequenced sample was peripheral blood, obtained 360 days after TCRalphabeta/CD19-depleted stem cell transplant. The receptors were sampled from a female patient aged 2 to 10 who had a stem cell transplant for Fanconi anemia, so the T cells may come from the graft donor.

This clonotype has ten or more counts. This chain uses TRBV5-6 with TRBJ2-1, with TRBD2 matching over 14 bases. Per the germline V gene, CDR1 is SGHDT and CDR2 is YYEEEE. V lost 2 bases to trimming and J lost 8 bases; unmatched junction nucleotides: 6. The CDR3 sequence is 16 residues long. The CDR3 DNA is TGTGCCAGCAGCTTTGGGGGACTAGCGGGAGTCCATGAGCAGTTCTTC. It encodes CASSFGGLAGVHEQFF.

This clonotype was counted ten times or more. The chain carries TRBV2 and TRBJ2-5; 10 nucleotides align to TRBD1. The CDR3 spans 14 residues. Germline values: CDR1 SNHLY, CDR2 FYNNEI. Losses at the gene ends were 8 bases for V and 3 bases for J; bases not matched to a gene: 6. The CDR3 loop is CASGLGQGKETQYF. CDR3 nucleotides: TGTGCCAGCGGACTGGGACAGGGGAAAGAGACCCAGTACTTC.

A note on this clonotype: It may be a read error: a sequence one base away is much more abundant. CDR3 protein: CASSRGPGGSYNEQFF. As DNA, the CDR3 is TGCGCCAGCAGCCGAGGTCCGGGGGGTTCCTACAATGAGCAGTTCTTC. The genes are TRBV4-3 and TRBJ2-1; 7 bases align to TRBD2. V dropped 4 bases and J dropped 1; count of bases not matched to a gene: 7. The CDR3 loop spans 16 amino acids. Looked up from germline, CDR1 is LGHNA and CDR2 is YSLEER.

J is TRBJ1-4 and V is TRBV12-1. TRBV12-1 is classified as a pseudogene. The CDR3 has 14 amino acids. CDR3 nucleotide sequence: TGTGCCATGGGCCCGGGAGGGGGACGTGAAAAACTGTTTTTT. It is translated as CAMGPGGGREKLFF.

This clonotype has a single count. This chain uses TRBV6-5 with TRBJ2-7, with a tentative D call TRBD2 (5 bases). The V and J ends lost 2 bases and 4 bases respectively, with 18 bases between them. The CDR3 extends over 16 amino acids. The germline V gene encodes CDR1 MNHEY and CDR2 SVGAGI. CDR3 region: CASSYQAEAPPYEQYF. CDR3 coding DNA: TGTGCCAGCAGTTACCAAGCGGAGGCCCCCCCTTACGAGCAGTACTTC.

This clonotype was counted many times. The rearrangement links TRBV20-1 to TRBJ2-5, with a weak D call TRBD2 (6 bases). CDR1 DFQATT and CDR2 SNEGSKA come from the germline V gene (reference sequence). CDR3 length: 12 residues. CDR3 DNA sequence: TGCCAAGGGGCTAGCGATCAAGAGACCCAGTACTTC. Translating gives CQGASDQETQYF.

The chain carries TRBV6-5 and TRBJ2-1; the match to TRBD2 covers 13 bases. The germline V gene has CDR1 MNHEY and CDR2 SVGAGI. Trimming removed 7 bases from V and 4 bases from J; junction bases left unmatched: 13. CDR3 size: 18 residues. CDR3 DNA sequence: TGTGCCAGCAAGCCGGGACTAGCGGGGCGCTGGTCTTACAATGAGCAGTTCTTC. Translating gives CASKPGLAGRWSYNEQFF.

This clonotype was recorded many times. This rearrangement joins TRBV12-3 or TRBV12-4 to TRBJ1-2; 10 bases fit TRBD1. With V trimmed by 4 bases and J by 7 bases, 6 bases remained unmatched. The CDR3 totals 14 residues. CDR3 in DNA: TGTGCCAGCAGTTGGGGACAGGGGTTGGGTGGCTACACCTTC. Its protein is CASSWGQGLGGYTF.

This clonotype has more than one count but fewer than ten. V is TRBV9 and J is TRBJ2-7; a possible D gene is TRBD2 (5 bases). The CDR3 totals 15 residues. V was shortened by 0 bases and J by 0 bases, with 10 bases between the two germline ends. Per germline, CDR1 SGDLS and CDR2 YYNGEE. The CDR3 is CASSVEPSPSYEQYF. In nucleotides, the CDR3 is TGTGCCAGCAGCGTAGAACCTAGCCCCTCCTACGAGCAGTACTTC.

Only a few counts were recorded for this clonotype. Here the CDR3 DNA reads TGTGCCAGCGGAGGCTCAGGGGACACTGAAGCTTTCTTT. Protein sequence: CASGGSGDTEAFF. The chain combines TRBV5-5 with TRBJ1-1; D is possibly TRBD1 (6 bases). This CDR3 has 13 amino acids. The germline V gene encodes CDR1 SGHKS and CDR2 YYEKEE (reference sequence). Trimming pared 7 bases from V and 3 bases from J, leaving 13 bases between. Based on the CDR3 plus reference TRBV5-5 and TRBJ1-1, the full variable domain is DAGVTQSPTHLIKTRGQQVTLRCSPISGHKSVSWYQQVLGQGPQFIFQYYEKEERGRGNFPDRFSARQFPNYSSELNVNALLLGDSALYLCASGGSGDTEAFFGQGTRLTVV.

At least ten counts were recorded for this clonotype. This chain links TRBV20-1 with TRBJ2-2; 7 bases are a match to TRBD2. V shed 0 bases, J shed 6 bases, and the junction held 7 bases outside the gene matches. The CDR3 length is 15 residues. The germline gives CDR1 DFQATT, CDR2 SNEGSKA (reference sequence). CDR3 in DNA: TGCAGTGCTAGAGAGTCGGGGAGGGGCGCCGGGGAGCTGTTTTTT. This codes for CSARESGRGAGELFF.

This clonotype was counted ten times or more. The V gene is TRBV20-1, the J gene TRBJ2-1; D is unresolved. V lost 3 bases and J lost 2, with 11 bases in between. This CDR3 comprises 14 residues. Germline V gene sequence: CDR1 DFQATT, CDR2 SNEGSKA (reference sequence). This CDR3 reads CSASPRVTYNEQFF. CDR3 DNA: TGCAGTGCTAGTCCCCGGGTCACCTACAATGAGCAGTTCTTC.

Many counts were recorded for this clonotype. J is TRBJ2-7 and V is TRBV5-1; a possible D gene is TRBD2 (7 bases). Per germline, CDR1 SGHRS and CDR2 YFSETQ. The CDR3 has 16 residues. Trimming took off 6 bases at V and 3 bases at J, with 22 bases between the two ends. The CDR3 spells CASTTLGGGGLYEQYF. DNA for the CDR3: TGCGCCAGCACCACGTTAGGGGGAGGGGGTCTCTACGAGCAGTACTTC.

This clonotype was recorded once. The chain employs TRBV30 and TRBJ2-7, with 10 bases identical to TRBD1. Germline loops: CDR1 GTSNPN, CDR2 SVGIG (reference sequence). The CDR3 consists of 15 residues. Unmatched junction bases numbered 5, after V lost 0 bases and J lost 3 bases. CDR3 bases: TGTGCCTGGAGTGTTTCGGGACAGGGGTTCTACGAGCAGTACTTC. It specifies CAWSVSGQGFYEQYF.

The chain employs TRBV5-6 and TRBJ2-3, with 9 bases identical to TRBD1. CDR1 and CDR2 from the germline V gene are SGHDT and YYEEEE. The CDR3 runs 17 residues. With 2 bases clipped from V and 0 bases from J, the junction kept 7 bases outside the gene matches. CDR3 amino acids: CASSLAGTGPSTDTQYF. The CDR3 DNA follows: TGTGCCAGCAGCTTAGCTGGGACAGGGCCTAGCACAGATACGCAGTATTTT.

This clonotype was seen only a few times. The chain recombines TRBV5-5 with TRBJ2-1; 7 nucleotides agree with TRBD1. The CDR3 contains 15 residues. Trimming cost V 3 bases and J 0 bases; bases outside gene matches: 3. Germline CDR1 is SGHKS and CDR2 is YYEKEE (reference sequence). The CDR3 loop is CASSYTGDSYNEQFF. The CDR3, as DNA: TGTGCCAGCAGCTACACAGGGGACTCCTACAATGAGCAGTTCTTC.

The V and J genes are TRBV20-1 and TRBJ2-1, with TRBD2 matching 7 bases. Germline CDR1 is DFQATT and CDR2 is SNEGSKA (reference sequence). The CDR3 is made up of 14 amino acids. V lost 6 bases, J lost 5 bases, and 10 bases stayed unmatched. DNA for the CDR3: TGCAGTGCCAGGGAGGGGCAGGCCGACAATGAGCAGTTCTTC. Its translation: CSAREGQADNEQFF.

The chain joins TRBV15 to TRBJ1-5, with TRBD1 matching over 7 bases. V shed 5 bases, J shed 4 bases, and the junction held 8 bases outside the gene matches. In germline, CDR1 is LNHNV, CDR2 YYDKDF (reference sequence). The CDR3 length is 15 residues. The CDR3 DNA reads as TGTGCCACCAGCTCGGGACAGAGGGATAATCAGCCCCAGCATTTT. Its protein product is CATSSGQRDNQPQHF.

This clonotype was seen only a few times. The rearrangement links TRBV5-1 to TRBJ1-2, with TRBD1 as a possible D gene (5 bases). The CDR3 consists of 14 residues. CDR1 is SGHRS and CDR2 is YFSETQ in the germline V gene. The ends were cut back, 2 bases at V and 8 bases at J, with 16 bases in the middle. The CDR3 region is CASSFRAQVDGYTF. As DNA, the CDR3 is TGCGCCAGCAGCTTCAGGGCCCAGGTAGACGGCTACACCTTC.